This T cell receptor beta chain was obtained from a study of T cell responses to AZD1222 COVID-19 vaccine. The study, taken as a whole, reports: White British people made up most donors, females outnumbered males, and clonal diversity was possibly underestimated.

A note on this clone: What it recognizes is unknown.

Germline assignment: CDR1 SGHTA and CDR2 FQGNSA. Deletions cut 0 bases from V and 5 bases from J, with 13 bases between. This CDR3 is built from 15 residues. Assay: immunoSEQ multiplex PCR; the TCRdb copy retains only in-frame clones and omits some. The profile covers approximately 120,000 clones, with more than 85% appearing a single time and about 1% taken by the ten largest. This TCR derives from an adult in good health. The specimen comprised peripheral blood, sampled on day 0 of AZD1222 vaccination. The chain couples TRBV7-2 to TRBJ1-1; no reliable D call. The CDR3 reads CASSLAEVSRTEAFF. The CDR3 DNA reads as TGTGCCAGCAGCTTAGCAGAGGTGAGTCGGACTGAAGCTTTCTTT.